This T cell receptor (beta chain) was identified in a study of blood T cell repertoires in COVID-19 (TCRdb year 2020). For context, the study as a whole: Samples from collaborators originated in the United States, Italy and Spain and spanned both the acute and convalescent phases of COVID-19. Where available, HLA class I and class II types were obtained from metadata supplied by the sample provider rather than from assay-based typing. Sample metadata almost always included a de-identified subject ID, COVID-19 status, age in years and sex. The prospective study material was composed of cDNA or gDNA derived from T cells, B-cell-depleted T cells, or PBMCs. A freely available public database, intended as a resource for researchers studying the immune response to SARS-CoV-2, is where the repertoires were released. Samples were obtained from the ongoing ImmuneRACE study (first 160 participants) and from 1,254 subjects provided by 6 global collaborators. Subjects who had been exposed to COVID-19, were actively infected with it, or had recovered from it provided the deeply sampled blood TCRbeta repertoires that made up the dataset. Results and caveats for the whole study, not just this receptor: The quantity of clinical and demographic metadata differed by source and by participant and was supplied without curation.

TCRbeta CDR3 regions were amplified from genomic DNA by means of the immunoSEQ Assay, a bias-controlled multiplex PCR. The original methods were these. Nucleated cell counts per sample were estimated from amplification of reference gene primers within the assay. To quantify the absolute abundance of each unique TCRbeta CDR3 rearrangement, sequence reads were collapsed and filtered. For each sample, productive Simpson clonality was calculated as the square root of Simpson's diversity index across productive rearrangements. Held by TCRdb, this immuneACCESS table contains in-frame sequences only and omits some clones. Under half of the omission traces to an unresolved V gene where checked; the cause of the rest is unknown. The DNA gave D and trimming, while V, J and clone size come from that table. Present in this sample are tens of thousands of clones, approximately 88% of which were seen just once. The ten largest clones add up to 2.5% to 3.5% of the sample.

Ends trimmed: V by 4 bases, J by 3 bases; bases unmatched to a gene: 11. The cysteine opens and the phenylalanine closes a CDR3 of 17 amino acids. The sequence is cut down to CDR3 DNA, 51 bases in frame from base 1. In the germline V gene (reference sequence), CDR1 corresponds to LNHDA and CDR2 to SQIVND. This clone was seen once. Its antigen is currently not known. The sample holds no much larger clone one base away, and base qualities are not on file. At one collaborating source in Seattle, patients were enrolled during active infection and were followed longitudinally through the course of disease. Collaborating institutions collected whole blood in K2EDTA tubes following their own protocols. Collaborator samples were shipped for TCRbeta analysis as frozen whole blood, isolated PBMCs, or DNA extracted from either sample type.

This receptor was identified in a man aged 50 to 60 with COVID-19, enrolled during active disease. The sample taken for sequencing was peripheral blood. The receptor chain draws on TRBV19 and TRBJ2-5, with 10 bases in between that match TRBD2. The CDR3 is CASSRTSGDISKETQYF. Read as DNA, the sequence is TGTGCCAGTAGTAGGACTAGCGGAGACATCTCAAAAGAGACCCAGTACTTC.